The 26 T cell receptor beta chains in this list originate from one sample, sequenced in a study of blood T cells in healthy people across ages (dated by TCRdb to the mid-2010s). The method was 5' RACE. Sequencing relied on an Illumina HiSeq 2500. A second PCR of roughly 7 to 11 cycles was run with a J-beta primer mix and a sample-barcoded 5' primer. Starting from the raw public reads, TCRdb applied fastp trimming at Q25, assembled clones with MiXCR and retained in-frame beta chains. Duplicate CDR3 protein sequences are folded into a single record with the most common DNA and genes. The sample includes about 760,000 distinct CDR3 sequences, with around 50% observed a single time. The top ten constitute roughly 25% of the sample. Sequenced: blood. The receptors were sampled from a man between 40 and 49 years old in good health.

J is TRBJ2-7 and V is TRBV7-3; D may match TRBD1 or TRBD2 (6 bases each). Trimming left V 5 bases short and J 3 bases short, with 17 bases between. From germline, CDR1 is SGHTA and CDR2 FQGTGA. The CDR3 length is 15 residues. The CDR3 reads CASSLSGAPSYEQYF. The CDR3 region has the DNA TGTGCCAGCAGCCTATCGGGGGCCCCGAGCTACGAGCAGTACTTC.

This chain joins TRBV4-3 and TRBJ2-1; TRBD2 agrees at 15 bases. V lost 2 bases, J lost 7 bases, and 12 bases stayed unmatched. Germline-derived CDR1 and CDR2 are LGHNA and YSLEER. The CDR3 sequence is 19 residues long. CDR3 protein: CASSQRAPRTSGRGNEQFF. The CDR3 region has the DNA TGCGCCAGCAGCCAAAGAGCCCCCCGGACTAGCGGGAGGGGAAATGAGCAGTTCTTC.

The J gene is TRBJ2-3, the V gene TRBV3-1; 11 bases match TRBD2. Germline CDR1 and CDR2: LGHDT and YNNKEL (reference sequence). V gave up 5 bases and J gave up 0 bases; unmatched junction bases: 7. This CDR3 spans 17 amino acids. The CDR3, as DNA: TGTGCCAGCAGCGGGCTAGCGGGGGGAACAAGCACAGATACGCAGTATTTT. Its protein is CASSGLAGGTSTDTQYF.

The CDR3 spells CASSQLLLGTYEQYF. The CDR3 DNA follows: TGCGCCAGCAGCCAACTACTCCTGGGTACCTACGAGCAGTACTTC. The chain joins TRBV4-1 to TRBJ2-7; no definite D call. This CDR3 has 15 residues. With 2 bases removed from V and 2 bases from J, the gap between germline ends came to 13 bases. Looked up from germline, CDR1 is MGHRA and CDR2 is YSYEKL.

This chain's CDR3 is CASSQDGGTDSGTQYF. As DNA, the CDR3 is TGTGCCAGCAGCCAAGATGGGGGGACCGACTCGGGTACGCAGTATTTT. V gene TRBV3-1 combines with J gene TRBJ2-3, with TRBD2 as a possible D gene (6 bases). CDR1 is LGHDT, CDR2 YNNKEL, per germline (reference sequence). The ends were cut back, 0 bases at V and 8 bases at J, with 18 bases in the middle. The CDR3 extends over 16 amino acids.

The chain links TRBV20-1 to TRBJ2-2; TRBD1 might be the D (5 bases). Germline V gene sequence: CDR1 DFQATT, CDR2 SNEGSKA (reference sequence). The CDR3 sequence is 17 residues long. V lost 0 bases to trimming and J lost 3 bases, with 17 bases between them. The CDR3 region is CSARDHTGQPHTGELFF. The CDR3 coding sequence is TGCAGTGCTAGAGACCATACAGGACAACCCCACACCGGGGAGCTGTTTTTT.

The chain is built from TRBV9 and TRBJ2-5, with D tentatively TRBD1 or TRBD2 (6 bases each). V was clipped by 2 bases and J by 10 bases, with 18 bases between them. CDR3 length equals 14 residues. Per germline, CDR1 SGDLS and CDR2 YYNGEE. The chain's CDR3 is CASSVKGGGVIQYF. The CDR3 bases are TGTGCCAGCAGCGTGAAGGGGGGAGGAGTGATCCAGTACTTC.

This chain links TRBV27 with TRBJ2-7, with D possibly matching TRBD2 (6 bases). The CDR3 length is 14 residues. Germline values: CDR1 MNHEY, CDR2 SMNVEV (reference sequence). Trimming took 4 bases from V and 0 from J, leaving 10 bases between them. CDR3 protein: CASSSGGSSYEQYF. The CDR3, as DNA: TGTGCCAGCAGTTCAGGAGGGAGCTCCTACGAGCAGTACTTC.

The table lists this clonotype with a few counts. The CDR3 bases are TGTGCCAGCAGCCCCGAGAGGGAGACCACAGATACGCAGTATTTT. Residues: CASSPERETTDTQYF. The genes are TRBV5-6 and TRBJ2-3; a weak D match, TRBD2 (5 bases). This CDR3 comprises 15 residues. Germline CDR1 reads SGHDT; CDR2 reads YYEEEE. V lost 4 bases, J lost 2 bases, and 14 bases lay in between.

This chain connects TRBV9 to TRBJ1-1, with no clear D. This CDR3 has 15 residues. Looked up from germline, CDR1 is SGDLS and CDR2 is YYNGEE. Trimming removed 0 bases at V and 0 bases at J, with 9 bases between. In DNA form, the CDR3 reads TGTGCCAGCAGCGTAGGGCAGTCAATGAACACTGAAGCTTTCTTT. This codes for CASSVGQSMNTEAFF. Full variable domain (missing parts from reference TRBV9 and TRBJ1-1): DSGVTQTPKHLITATGQRVTLRCSPRSGDLSVYWYQQSLDQGLQFLIQYYNGEERAKGNILERFSAQQFPDLHSELNLSSLELGDSALYFCASSVGQSMNTEAFFGQGTRLTVV.

This clonotype turned up a few times. The chain links TRBV7-3 to TRBJ2-4; weak D call: TRBD1 (5 bases). The V end was cut by 2 bases, the J end by 5 bases, with 10 bases between. From germline, CDR1 is SGHTA and CDR2 FQGTGA. The CDR3 runs to 14 residues. CDR3 loop: CASSLLGRENIQYF. The DNA for the CDR3 is TGTGCCAGCAGCTTATTAGGCAGGGAAAACATTCAGTACTTC.

Details on this clonotype: A junction boundary mismatches the germline segment, possibly from a read error. V and J are TRBV10-3 and TRBJ2-7, with D perhaps TRBD2 (5 bases). The V gene's germline CDR1 is ENHRY and CDR2 SYGVKD. This CDR3 has 13 residues. The chain's CDR3 is CVISEGDNNEQYF. CDR3 DNA: TGCGTCATCAGTGAGGGAGATAACAATGAGCAGTACTTC.

The chain links TRBV27 to TRBJ1-1, with D tentatively TRBD1 (6 bases). The CDR3 covers 20 residues. Germline values: CDR1 MNHEY, CDR2 SMNVEV (reference sequence). The V end was cut by 6 bases, the J end by 1 base, with 30 bases between. In DNA, the CDR3 is TGTGCCAGCAGCATTGCAGCTACCCGGGACACTTTCCGATGGAACACTGAAGCTTTCTTT. It codes for CASSIAATRDTFRWNTEAFF.

To note about this clonotype: The germline gene is not matched at one end of the junction; a read error may be the cause. The chain combines TRBV28 with TRBJ1-2; weak D call: TRBD1 (5 bases). The CDR3 is 16 residues long. Per the germline V gene, CDR1 is MDHEN and CDR2 is SYDVKM. The CDR3 is CASSLPYLRGDYSYTF. DNA for the CDR3: TGTGCCAGCAGTTTACCCTATCTCCGGGGGGACTATAGCTACACCTTC.

The chain is built from TRBV12-3 or TRBV12-4 and TRBJ2-6; D ambiguous. V lost 3 bases and J 0 bases, leaving 9 bases between the germline ends. There are 16 residues in the CDR3. CDR3 sequence reads: CASSLLGYSGANVLTF. The CDR3 DNA follows: TGTGCCAGCAGTTTGTTGGGTTACTCTGGGGCCAACGTCCTGACTTTC.

This rearrangement joins TRBV28 to TRBJ1-5, with 10 bases lining up with TRBD1. Germline values: CDR1 MDHEN, CDR2 SYDVKM. V shed 8 bases and J 2 bases; nucleotides not matched to a gene: 15. This CDR3 has 18 amino acids. CDR3 residues: CASGDRGGFGQGNQPQHF. The DNA for the CDR3 is TGTGCCAGCGGGGACAGGGGAGGATTTGGGCAGGGCAATCAGCCCCAGCATTTT.

This chain links TRBV7-2 with TRBJ2-1, with TRBD2 identical over 11 bases. The V gene's germline CDR1 is SGHTA and CDR2 FQGNSA. The CDR3 is made up of 19 amino acids. The V segment lost 1 base and the J segment 5 bases; nucleotides outside the gene matches: 13. The CDR3 loop is CASSLENIPRLAGHNEQFF. DNA of the CDR3: TGTGCCAGCAGCTTAGAGAACATACCGAGACTAGCGGGACACAATGAGCAGTTCTTC.

The CDR3 reads CASSLLGAGRTDTQYF. CDR3 coding DNA: TGTGCCAGCAGCTTGCTAGGAGCGGGACGCACAGATACGCAGTATTTT. This chain connects TRBV5-5 to TRBJ2-3; 7 bases line up with TRBD2. CDR1 is SGHKS and CDR2 is YYEKEE in the germline V gene (reference sequence). V was pared by 1 base and J by 1 base, with 6 bases of the junction left unmatched. The CDR3 extends over 16 amino acids.

This clonotype has more than one count but fewer than ten. The V gene is TRBV9, the J gene TRBJ1-2, with 11 nucleotides matching TRBD1. The CDR3 consists of 15 residues. The germline V gene has CDR1 SGDLS and CDR2 YYNGEE. The V segment lost 3 bases and the J segment 6 bases; nucleotides outside the gene matches: 7. The CDR3 bases are TGTGCCAGCAGCGCGACGGACAGGGGGCTAGATGGCTACACCTTC. Protein: CASSATDRGLDGYTF. Supplemented by reference TRBV9 and TRBJ1-2, the full variable domain reads DSGVTQTPKHLITATGQRVTLRCSPRSGDLSVYWYQQSLDQGLQFLIQYYNGEERAKGNILERFSAQQFPDLHSELNLSSLELGDSALYFCASSATDRGLDGYTFGSGTRLTVV.

V usage is TRBV14 and J usage is TRBJ2-5; 10 bases agree with TRBD1. Germline V CDR1 and CDR2: SGHDN, FVKESK. V dropped 4 bases and J dropped 1; count of bases not matched to a gene: 3. The CDR3 has 15 residues. The CDR3 spells CASSRRTGGQETQYF. The CDR3 DNA follows: TGTGCCAGCAGCCGCCGGACAGGGGGCCAAGAGACCCAGTACTTC.

This chain connects TRBV29-1 to TRBJ2-3; no clear D gene. CDR3 length equals 14 residues. Trimming removed 3 bases from V and 1 base from J, with 11 bases in between. Germline CDR1 and CDR2: SQVTM and ANQGSEA. Here the CDR3 reads CSVDTRGGTDTQYF. CDR3 bases: TGCAGCGTTGACACCCGAGGAGGCACAGATACGCAGTATTTT.

This clonotype has more than one count but fewer than ten. The chain is built from TRBV7-8 and TRBJ2-5; 13 bases match TRBD2. CDR3 length: 17 residues. The V gene's germline CDR1 is SGHVS and CDR2 FQNEAQ. With 5 bases clipped from V and 1 base from J, the junction kept 7 bases outside the gene matches. CDR3 protein: CASSVSWTSGSQETQYF. CDR3 DNA: TGTGCCAGCAGCGTAAGCTGGACTAGCGGGAGCCAAGAGACCCAGTACTTC. The variable domain in full, completed from reference TRBV7-8 and TRBJ2-5, reads GAGVSQSPRYKVAKRGQDVALRCDPISGHVSLFWYQQALGQGPEFLTYFQNEAQLDKSGLPSDRFFAERPEGSVSTLKIQRTQQEDSAVYLCASSVSWTSGSQETQYFGPGTRLLVL.

The rearrangement uses TRBV6-1 and TRBJ2-1; D unresolved. The CDR3 has 12 residues. Trimming removed 8 bases from V and 3 bases from J, with 8 bases in between. Germline V CDR1 and CDR2: MNHNS, SASEGT. CDR3 in DNA: TGTGCCAGCCACCTAGGCTACAATGAGCAGTTCTTC. The encoded protein is CASHLGYNEQFF.

Here the CDR3 reads CASSFDSFRLAGSYEQFF. CDR3 in DNA: TGTGCCAGCAGTTTCGATTCTTTCCGGTTAGCGGGATCGTATGAGCAGTTCTTC. The chain carries TRBV12-3 or TRBV12-4 and TRBJ2-1; the match to TRBD2 covers 8 bases. There are 18 residues in the CDR3. The trim removed 3 bases at V and 8 bases at J, leaving 18 bases unmatched.

The V call is TRBV7-6, the J call TRBJ1-1, with 7 bases that match TRBD1. V dropped 5 bases and J dropped 6; count of bases not matched to a gene: 6. Germline V gene lookup returns CDR1 SGHVS and CDR2 FNYEAQ. CDR3 length: 13 residues. The CDR3 nucleotides are TGTGCCAGCAGCACACGGACAGGTTCTGAAGCTTTCTTT. It yields the protein CASSTRTGSEAFF.

The J gene is TRBJ1-5, the V gene TRBV30; TRBD1 matches at 7 bases. Looked up from germline, CDR1 is GTSNPN and CDR2 is SVGIG (reference sequence). V lost 3 bases to trimming and J lost 4 bases; unmatched junction nucleotides: 6. The CDR3 has 14 residues. Here the CDR3 DNA reads TGTGCCTGGAGCACAGGGGTCGGGAATCAGCCCCAGCATTTT. Encoded protein: CAWSTGVGNQPQHF. The whole variable domain, filled in from reference TRBV30 and TRBJ1-5, reads SQTIHQWPATLVQPVGSPLSLECTVEGTSNPNLYWYRQAAGRGLQLLFYSVGIGQISSEVPQNLSASRPQDRQFILSSKKLLLSDSGFYLCAWSTGVGNQPQHFGDGTRLSIL.